These T cell receptor beta chains were read from a single sample in a study of Ad26.COV2.S vaccination and SARS-CoV-2 variants. The data were produced by immunoSEQ multiplex PCR, yet TCRdb's version contains in-frame clones alone and is incomplete. The sample has around 270,000 clones, around nine tenths seen once. The source was peripheral blood, collected in a trial of Ad26.COV2.S vaccine versus placebo. The receptors were gathered from a person aged 18-65 years who received the Ad26.COV2.S COVID-19 vaccine or a placebo. CDR3s include the opening cysteine and the closing phenylalanine or tryptophan. A D gene is named only where the DNA matches it firmly. Expanded clones get a size class; other rows say once, few or many, or leave the size out.

V gene: TRBV24-1; D gene: TRBD2; J gene: TRBJ2-1; clone size: once; CDR3 DNA: TGTGCCACCAGTGATTTCAGCGGGAGGGCCGGCAATGAGCAGTTCTTC; CDR3 protein: CATSDFSGRAGNEQFF
V gene: TRBV27; D gene: TRBD2; J gene: TRBJ2-1; clone size: -; CDR3 DNA: TGTGCCAGCAGCCGGGGGCTAGCGGGCTACAGTGGTGAGCAGTTCTTC; CDR3 protein: CASSRGLAGYSGEQFF
V gene: TRBV12-5; D gene: -; J gene: TRBJ1-1; clone size: once; CDR3 DNA: TGTGCTAGTGGTCCGGGCAGGGGGAACACTGAAGCTTTCTTT; CDR3 protein: CASGPGRGNTEAFF
V gene: TRBV10-3; D gene: -; J gene: TRBJ1-1; clone size: -; CDR3 DNA: TGTGCCATCAGCACAGGGATAAGCACTGAAGCTTTCTTT; CDR3 protein: CAISTGISTEAFF
V gene: TRBV6-5; D gene: -; J gene: TRBJ1-5; clone size: -; CDR3 DNA: TGTGCCAGCACCTCGGGATGGGAGGGCAATCAGCCCCAGCATTTT; CDR3 protein: CASTSGWEGNQPQHF
V gene: TRBV18; D gene: TRBD1; J gene: TRBJ2-5; clone size: -; CDR3 DNA: TGTGCCAGCTCGCCTATTTTACGGGACAGGGTACAAGAGACCCAGTACTTC; CDR3 protein: CASSPILRDRVQETQYF
V gene: TRBV7-9; D gene: TRBD1; J gene: TRBJ2-2; clone size: few; CDR3 DNA: TGTGCCAGCAGCCCCACCCGGTCGAGGACAGGTTACACCGGGGAGCTGTTTTTT; CDR3 protein: CASSPTRSRTGYTGELFF
V gene: TRBV7-3; D gene: -; J gene: TRBJ1-1; clone size: -; CDR3 DNA: TGTGCCAGCAGCTTACTCCGAGTCACTGAAGCTTTCTTT; CDR3 protein: CASSLLRVTEAFF
V gene: TRBV29-1; D gene: -; J gene: TRBJ2-5; clone size: -; CDR3 DNA: TGCAGCGTTCGTCCGGGTTGGGAGACCCAGTACTTC; CDR3 protein: CSVRPGWETQYF
V gene: TRBV18; D gene: -; J gene: TRBJ1-3; clone size: -; CDR3 DNA: TGTGCCAGCTCACAGGATATCTCTGGAAACACCATATATTTT; CDR3 protein: CASSQDISGNTIYF
V gene: TRBV7-2; D gene: -; J gene: TRBJ2-3; clone size: -; CDR3 DNA: TGTGCCAGCAGCCATACAGATACGCAGTATTTT; CDR3 protein: CASSHTDTQYF
V gene: TRBV27; D gene: TRBD1; J gene: TRBJ1-1; clone size: -; CDR3 DNA: TGTGCCAGCAGTCGACAGGGGCAGTACACTGAAGCTTTCTTT; CDR3 protein: CASSRQGQYTEAFF
V gene: TRBV5-1; D gene: TRBD2; J gene: TRBJ2-1; clone size: -; CDR3 DNA: TGCGCCAGCAGCCCACGAGCGGGAGGGCCCTATGAGCAGTTCTTC; CDR3 protein: CASSPRAGGPYEQFF
V gene: TRBV10-3; D gene: TRBD1; J gene: TRBJ2-7; clone size: -; CDR3 DNA: TGTGCCATCAGGGGGTCGACAGGGGGGTCCCACGAGCAGTACTTC; CDR3 protein: CAIRGSTGGSHEQYF
V gene: TRBV30; D gene: -; J gene: TRBJ1-6; clone size: -; CDR3 DNA: TGTGCCTGGACCTACAGGGACGGTTCACCCCTCCACTTT; CDR3 protein: CAWTYRDGSPLHF
V gene: TRBV6-5; D gene: -; J gene: TRBJ1-3; clone size: -; CDR3 DNA: TGTGCCAGCAGTTACTCTGGGGCAAACTCTGGAAACACCATATATTTT; CDR3 protein: CASSYSGANSGNTIYF
V gene: TRBV4-3; D gene: -; J gene: TRBJ2-6; clone size: -; CDR3 DNA: TGCGCCAGCAGCCAGGGCCCGGTGCTTTGGGGGCGAGGGTCTGGGGCCAACGTCCTGACTTTC; CDR3 protein: CASSQGPVLWGRGSGANVLTF
V gene: TRBV7-2; D gene: -; J gene: TRBJ1-5; clone size: -; CDR3 DNA: TGTGCCAGCAGCCCCGGACAGTATAGCAATCAGCCCCAGCATTTT; CDR3 protein: CASSPGQYSNQPQHF
V gene: TRBV27; D gene: -; J gene: TRBJ2-4; clone size: -; CDR3 DNA: TGTGCCAGCAGGACAGTCCTGGGACTAGCCAAAAACATTCAGTACTTC; CDR3 protein: CASRTVLGLAKNIQYF
V gene: TRBV25-1; D gene: -; J gene: TRBJ2-2; clone size: -; CDR3 DNA: TGTGCCAGCAGTGAATTGGTGGATACCGGGGAGCTGTTTTTT; CDR3 protein: CASSELVDTGELFF
V gene: TRBV7-2; D gene: -; J gene: TRBJ1-3; clone size: -; CDR3 DNA: TGTGCCAGCAGCTTAGGTCCAGGGAGGAGGACTGGAAACACCATATATTTT; CDR3 protein: CASSLGPGRRTGNTIYF
V gene: TRBV2; D gene: -; J gene: TRBJ2-7; clone size: -; CDR3 DNA: TGTGCCAGCAGATGGGACACCGGGGTTGGAGAGCAGTACTTC; CDR3 protein: CASRWDTGVGEQYF
V gene: TRBV27; D gene: -; J gene: TRBJ1-1; clone size: -; CDR3 DNA: TGTGCCAGCAGTTTATCACGGCACACTGAAGCTTTCTTT; CDR3 protein: CASSLSRHTEAFF
V gene: TRBV19; D gene: -; J gene: TRBJ1-1; clone size: once; CDR3 DNA: TGTGCCAGTAGTTACGGCCGGGTGAACACTGAAGCTTTCTTT; CDR3 protein: CASSYGRVNTEAFF
V gene: TRBV7-9; D gene: -; J gene: TRBJ2-5; clone size: -; CDR3 DNA: TGTGCCAGCAGCTTGAGTGAGACCCAGTACTTC; CDR3 protein: CASSLSETQYF
V gene: TRBV11-2; D gene: -; J gene: TRBJ1-4; clone size: -; CDR3 DNA: TGTGCCAGCAGCTTGTTAGTCGGGCAAAATGAAAAACTGTTTTTT; CDR3 protein: CASSLLVGQNEKLFF
V gene: TRBV9; D gene: TRBD2; J gene: TRBJ2-1; clone size: -; CDR3 DNA: TGTGCCAGCAGCCCGGGGACTAGCGGGGGCAATGAGCAGTTCTTC; CDR3 protein: CASSPGTSGGNEQFF
V gene: TRBV3-1/TRBV3-2; D gene: -; J gene: TRBJ2-7; clone size: -; CDR3 DNA: TGTGCCAGCAGCCAAGATAGGGGGACTCTCTCCTACGAGCAGTACTTC; CDR3 protein: CASSQDRGTLSYEQYF
V gene: TRBV6-4; D gene: -; J gene: TRBJ2-1; clone size: once; CDR3 DNA: TGTGCCAGCTCGCCAGGGGAGGTCAATGAGCAGTTCTTC; CDR3 protein: CASSPGEVNEQFF
V gene: TRBV4-1; D gene: -; J gene: TRBJ2-1; clone size: -; CDR3 DNA: TGCGCCAGCAGCCAAGATAGGCCAGCGGGCTACAATGAGCAGTTCTTC; CDR3 protein: CASSQDRPAGYNEQFF
V gene: TRBV6-1; D gene: TRBD1; J gene: TRBJ2-7; clone size: -; CDR3 DNA: TGTGCCAGCAGTGAATTGGGGACAGGGCACTACGAGCAGTACTTC; CDR3 protein: CASSELGTGHYEQYF
V gene: TRBV19; D gene: TRBD2; J gene: TRBJ2-7; clone size: -; CDR3 DNA: TGTGCCAGTAGTATAGATCCCCGGACTAGAAGAATCCACGAGCAGTACTTC; CDR3 protein: CASSIDPRTRRIHEQYF
V gene: TRBV7-9; D gene: TRBD1; J gene: TRBJ2-3; clone size: -; CDR3 DNA: TGTGCCAGCAGCCCCGAGGGACAGGGCCCAAACACAGATACGCAGTATTTT; CDR3 protein: CASSPEGQGPNTDTQYF
V gene: TRBV15; D gene: -; J gene: TRBJ1-5; clone size: -; CDR3 DNA: TGTGCCACCAGCAGACAGGGCGGCAATCAGCCCCAGCATTTT; CDR3 protein: CATSRQGGNQPQHF
V gene: TRBV4-3; D gene: TRBD2; J gene: TRBJ2-1; clone size: -; CDR3 DNA: TGCGCCAGCAGCCATAGGGGTAGCGGGGGGGCAGGCAATGAGCAGTTCTTC; CDR3 protein: CASSHRGSGGAGNEQFF
V gene: TRBV4-1; D gene: -; J gene: TRBJ2-2; clone size: -; CDR3 DNA: TGCGCCAGCAGCCAGGAGGGGTTCACCGGGGAGCTGTTTTTT; CDR3 protein: CASSQEGFTGELFF